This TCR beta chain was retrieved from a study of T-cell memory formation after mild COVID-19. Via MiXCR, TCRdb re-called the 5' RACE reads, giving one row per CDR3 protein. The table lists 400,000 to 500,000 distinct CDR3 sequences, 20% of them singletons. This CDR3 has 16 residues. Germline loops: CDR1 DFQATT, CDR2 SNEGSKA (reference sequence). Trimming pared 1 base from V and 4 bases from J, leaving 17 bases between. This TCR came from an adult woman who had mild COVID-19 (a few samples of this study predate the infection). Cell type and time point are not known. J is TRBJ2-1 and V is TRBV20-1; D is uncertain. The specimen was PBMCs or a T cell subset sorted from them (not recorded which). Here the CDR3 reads CSARAQEKTVYNEQFF. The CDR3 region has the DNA TGCAGTGCTAGAGCCCAGGAGAAGACTGTTTACAATGAGCAGTTCTTC.